This TCR beta chain was identified during a study of blood T cell repertoires in COVID-19. About the study: The United States, Italy and Spain supplied acute and convalescent COVID-19 samples. Sources were T cells, B-cell-depleted T cells, or PBMCs; the material itself was cDNA or gDNA.

Per the original data handling: The authors estimated nucleated cell counts from reference gene primer amplification. Data came from immunoSEQ multiplex PCR; TCRdb stores just in-frame clones and leaves some out. For V, J and clone size, that table is used; D and trimming come from the DNA. Here the sample spans around 92,000 clones, about 86% being singletons. The V gene's germline CDR1 is SGHRS and CDR2 YFSETQ. CDR3 length equals 16 residues. Trimming pared 3 bases from V and 0 bases from J, leaving 13 bases between. Sequenced input: peripheral blood. V usage is TRBV5-1 and J usage is TRBJ1-3, with D possibly TRBD1 on 6 matching bases. The receptor was derived from a woman in her sixties in a cohort sampled during active or convalescent COVID-19. CDR3 nucleotides: TGCGCCAGCAGCTCCCATAGGGGGGGCTCTGGAAACACCATATATTTT. Translated: CASSSHRGGSGNTIYF.